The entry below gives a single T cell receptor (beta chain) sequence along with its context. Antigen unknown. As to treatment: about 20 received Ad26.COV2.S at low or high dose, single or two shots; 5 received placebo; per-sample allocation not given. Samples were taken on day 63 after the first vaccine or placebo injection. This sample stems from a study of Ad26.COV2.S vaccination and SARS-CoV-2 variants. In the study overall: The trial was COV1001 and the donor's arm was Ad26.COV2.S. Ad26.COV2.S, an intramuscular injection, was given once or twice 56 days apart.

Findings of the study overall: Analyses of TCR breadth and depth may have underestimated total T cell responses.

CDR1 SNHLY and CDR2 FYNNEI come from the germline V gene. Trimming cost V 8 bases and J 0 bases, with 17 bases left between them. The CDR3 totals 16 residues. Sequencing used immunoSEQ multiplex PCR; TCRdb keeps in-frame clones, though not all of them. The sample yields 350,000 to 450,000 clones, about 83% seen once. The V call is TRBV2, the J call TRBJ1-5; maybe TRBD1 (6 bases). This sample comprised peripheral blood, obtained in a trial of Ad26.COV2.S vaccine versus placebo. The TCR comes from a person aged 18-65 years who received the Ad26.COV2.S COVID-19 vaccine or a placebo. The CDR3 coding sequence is TGTGCCAGCGGGGGACGGGACAATTATAGCAATCAGCCCCAGCATTTT. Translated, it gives CASGGRDNYSNQPQHF. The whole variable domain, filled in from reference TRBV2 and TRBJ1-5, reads EPEVTQTPSHQVTQMGQEVILRCVPISNHLYFYWYRQILGQKVEFLVSFYNNEISEKSEIFDDQFSVERPDGSNFTLKIRSTKLEDSAMYFCASGGRDNYSNQPQHFGDGTRLSIL.